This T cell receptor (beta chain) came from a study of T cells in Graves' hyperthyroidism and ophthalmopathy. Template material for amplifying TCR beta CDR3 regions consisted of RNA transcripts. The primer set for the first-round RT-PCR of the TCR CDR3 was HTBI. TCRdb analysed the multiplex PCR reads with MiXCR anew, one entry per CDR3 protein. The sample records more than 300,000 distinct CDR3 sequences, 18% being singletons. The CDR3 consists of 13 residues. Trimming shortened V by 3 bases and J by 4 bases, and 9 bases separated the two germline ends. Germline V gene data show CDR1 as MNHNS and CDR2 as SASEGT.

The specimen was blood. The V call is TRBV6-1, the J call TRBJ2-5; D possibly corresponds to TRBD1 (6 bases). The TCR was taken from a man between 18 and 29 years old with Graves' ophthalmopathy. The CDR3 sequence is CASSDFRGETQYF. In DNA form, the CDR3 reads TGTGCCAGCAGTGATTTCAGGGGAGAGACCCAGTACTTC.